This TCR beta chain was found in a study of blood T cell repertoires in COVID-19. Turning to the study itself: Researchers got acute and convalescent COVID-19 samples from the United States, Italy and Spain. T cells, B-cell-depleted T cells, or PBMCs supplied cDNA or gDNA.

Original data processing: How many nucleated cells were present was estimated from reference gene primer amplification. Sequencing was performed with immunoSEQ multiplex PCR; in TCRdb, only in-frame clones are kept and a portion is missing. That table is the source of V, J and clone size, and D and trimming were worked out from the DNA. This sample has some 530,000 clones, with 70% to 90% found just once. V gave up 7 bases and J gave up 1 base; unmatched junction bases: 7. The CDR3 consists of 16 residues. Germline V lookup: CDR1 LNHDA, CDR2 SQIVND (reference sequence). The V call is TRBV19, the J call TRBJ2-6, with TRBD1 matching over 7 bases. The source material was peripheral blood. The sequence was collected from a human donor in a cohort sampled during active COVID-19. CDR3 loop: CASNNRGRSGANVLTF. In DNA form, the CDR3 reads TGTGCCAGTAATAACAGGGGTAGGTCTGGGGCCAACGTCCTGACTTTC. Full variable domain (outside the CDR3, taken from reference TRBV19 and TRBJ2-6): DGGITQSPKYLFRKEGQNVTLSCEQNLNHDAMYWYRQDPGQGLRLIYYSQIVNDFQKGDIAEGYSVSREKKESFPLTVTSAQKNPTAFYLCASNNRGRSGANVLTFGAGSRLTVL.